Listed below are T cell receptor beta chains from one sample, sequenced in a study of T-cell reconstitution after alpha-beta-depleted transplantation in children. TCRdb ran MiXCR on the PCR reads and lists one entry per CDR3 protein. The repertoire consists of 150,000 to 250,000 distinct CDR3 sequences, with 6.3% occurring once and the leading ten covering 4.5% to 5.5%. The material sequenced was PBMCs, taken before TCRalphabeta/CD19-depleted stem cell transplant. These receptor sequences come from a girl under two years old with combined immunodeficiency, due to receive a stem cell transplant. CDR3s include the opening cysteine and the closing phenylalanine or tryptophan. The order of the fields is J gene, clone size, V gene, D gene, CDR3 DNA, CDR3 protein. The D gene is left open where the match is weak. The listing skips clone size in some rows; elsewhere it reads once, few, many or a size class.

j_call: TRBJ2-7; clone_size: many; v_call: TRBV11-3; d_call: TRBD2; cdr3_nt: TGTGCCAGCAGCTTAGTCCCTAGCGGGGGGCCTTCGACCTACGAGCAGTACTTC; cdr3_aa: CASSLVPSGGPSTYEQYF
j_call: TRBJ2-1; clone_size: many; v_call: TRBV29-1; d_call: -; cdr3_nt: TGCAGCGTTGTTCCGGGGGCCTACAATGAGCAGTTCTTC; cdr3_aa: CSVVPGAYNEQFF
j_call: TRBJ2-3; clone_size: many; v_call: TRBV12-3/TRBV12-4; d_call: TRBD2; cdr3_nt: TGTGCCAGCCGGGGGGAGGGCACAGATACGCAGTATTTT; cdr3_aa: CASRGEGTDTQYF
j_call: TRBJ1-1; clone_size: few; v_call: TRBV5-1; d_call: -; cdr3_nt: TGCGCCAGCAGCTTGGACCTTCGGATGGTCGGTGGACTAGCTTTCTTT; cdr3_aa: CASSLDLRMVGGLAFF
j_call: TRBJ2-2; clone_size: many; v_call: TRBV2; d_call: -; cdr3_nt: TGTGCCAGCACTAGAAGGGGGGGCGGGACTACCGGGGAGCTGTTTTTT; cdr3_aa: CASTRRGGGTTGELFF
j_call: TRBJ2-2; clone_size: many; v_call: TRBV4-1; d_call: -; cdr3_nt: TGCGCCAGCAGCCAACTTGCAGGGGCCACCGGGGAGCTGTTTTTT; cdr3_aa: CASSQLAGATGELFF
j_call: TRBJ2-1; clone_size: many; v_call: TRBV21-1; d_call: -; cdr3_nt: TGTGCCAGCAGCGTACCGGGACTAGAGAGGTCCTACAATGAGCAGTTCTTC; cdr3_aa: CASSVPGLERSYNEQFF
j_call: TRBJ2-2; clone_size: many; v_call: TRBV20-1; d_call: -; cdr3_nt: TGCGGATGCGGATCGAACACCGGGGAGCTGTTTTTT; cdr3_aa: CGCGSNTGELFF
j_call: TRBJ2-5; clone_size: many; v_call: TRBV12-5; d_call: -; cdr3_nt: TGTGCTAGTGGTTTGGTACTGGAAGGGAGGGAGACCCAGTACTTC; cdr3_aa: CASGLVLEGRETQYF
j_call: TRBJ2-1; clone_size: -; v_call: TRBV7-3; d_call: TRBD1; cdr3_nt: TGTGCCAGCAGCTTATCGACAGGGGGCGCTGAGCAGTTCTTC; cdr3_aa: CASSLSTGGAEQFF
j_call: TRBJ1-1; clone_size: few; v_call: TRBV2; d_call: -; cdr3_nt: TGTGCCACCCCCGGGGCCACTGAAGCTTTCTTT; cdr3_aa: CATPGATEAFF
j_call: TRBJ2-1; clone_size: few; v_call: TRBV20-1; d_call: TRBD2; cdr3_nt: TGCAGTGCTAGAGATCTGGCGGGAGTAGCCTACAATGAGCAGTTCTTC; cdr3_aa: CSARDLAGVAYNEQFF
j_call: TRBJ2-7; clone_size: many; v_call: TRBV6-2/TRBV6-3; d_call: TRBD2; cdr3_nt: TGTGCCAGCAGAAAACGACTAGCGGTATACTACGAGCAGTACTTC; cdr3_aa: CASRKRLAVYYEQYF
j_call: TRBJ2-7; clone_size: many; v_call: TRBV4-2; d_call: TRBD2; cdr3_nt: TGTGCCAGCAGCCTAGCCGGGACTAGCGGCCCCGAGCAGTACTTC; cdr3_aa: CASSLAGTSGPEQYF
j_call: TRBJ2-1; clone_size: many; v_call: TRBV12-3/TRBV12-4; d_call: TRBD2; cdr3_nt: TGTGCCAGCAGTTTAATAGCGGGGGCCCGGGATGAGCAGTTCTTC; cdr3_aa: CASSLIAGARDEQFF
j_call: TRBJ1-1; clone_size: many; v_call: TRBV4-1; d_call: -; cdr3_nt: TGCGCCAGCAGCCAAGTGAGGGACGGGAGCACTGAAGCTTTCTTT; cdr3_aa: CASSQVRDGSTEAFF
j_call: TRBJ1-5; clone_size: many; v_call: TRBV28; d_call: -; cdr3_nt: TGTGCCAGCGCCTACAACCGTTATAGCAATCAGCCCCAGCATTTT; cdr3_aa: CASAYNRYSNQPQHF
j_call: TRBJ2-7; clone_size: -; v_call: TRBV15; d_call: -; cdr3_nt: TGTGCAACCTACGAGCAGTACTTC; cdr3_aa: CATYEQYF
j_call: TRBJ2-1; clone_size: many; v_call: TRBV25-1; d_call: -; cdr3_nt: TGTGCCAGCAGGGACATTAGGAATGAGCAGTTCTTC; cdr3_aa: CASRDIRNEQFF
j_call: TRBJ2-1; clone_size: many; v_call: TRBV20-1; d_call: -; cdr3_nt: TGCAGTGCTAGAGCTTATGAGGGACGGAACAATGAGCAGTTCTTC; cdr3_aa: CSARAYEGRNNEQFF
j_call: TRBJ2-1; clone_size: many; v_call: TRBV29-1; d_call: -; cdr3_nt: TGCAGCGTAGGGGGGGCTCTTAATGAGCAGTTCTTC; cdr3_aa: CSVGGALNEQFF
j_call: TRBJ1-2; clone_size: few; v_call: TRBV12-3/TRBV12-4; d_call: TRBD1; cdr3_nt: TGTGCCAGCAGTTTAACAGGGGGCCTAAACTATGGCTACACCTTC; cdr3_aa: CASSLTGGLNYGYTF
j_call: TRBJ2-1; clone_size: many; v_call: TRBV28; d_call: -; cdr3_nt: TGTGCCAGCAGTACGTCCGGTGAGCAGTTCTTC; cdr3_aa: CASSTSGEQFF
j_call: TRBJ1-2; clone_size: -; v_call: TRBV5-1; d_call: -; cdr3_nt: TGCGCCAGCAGCGGGACTTCCTTCTGGCGCTATGGCTACACCTTC; cdr3_aa: CASSGTSFWRYGYTF
j_call: TRBJ2-5; clone_size: many; v_call: TRBV12-3/TRBV12-4; d_call: -; cdr3_nt: TGTGCCAGCAGTCCACCCGAACAGCAAGAGACCCAGTACTTC; cdr3_aa: CASSPPEQQETQYF
j_call: TRBJ2-7; clone_size: many; v_call: TRBV29-1; d_call: -; cdr3_nt: TGCAGCGTTGGAAATGGGGCCACTTCGAACTACGAGCAGTACTTC; cdr3_aa: CSVGNGATSNYEQYF
j_call: TRBJ2-1; clone_size: many; v_call: TRBV7-7; d_call: -; cdr3_nt: TGTGCTAGCAGCTTAAACTGGGGGATCCGAAATGAGCAGTTCTTC; cdr3_aa: CASSLNWGIRNEQFF
j_call: TRBJ2-7; clone_size: few; v_call: TRBV7-6; d_call: -; cdr3_nt: TGTGCCAGCAGCCTTTCTCCTCAGGGGGGGATGTACTACGAGCAGTACTTC; cdr3_aa: CASSLSPQGGMYYEQYF
j_call: TRBJ2-4; clone_size: many; v_call: TRBV6-2/TRBV6-3; d_call: TRBD2; cdr3_nt: TGTGCCAGCAGAGGGACTAGCGGGAGAAACATTCAGTACTTC; cdr3_aa: CASRGTSGRNIQYF
j_call: TRBJ1-1; clone_size: many; v_call: TRBV20-1; d_call: -; cdr3_nt: TGCAGTGCTCAGGGCACTGAAGCTTTCTTT; cdr3_aa: CSAQGTEAFF
j_call: TRBJ1-2; clone_size: many; v_call: TRBV7-9; d_call: TRBD1; cdr3_nt: TGTGCCAGCAGCCGGGGACAGGCCAAGTATGGCTACACCTTC; cdr3_aa: CASSRGQAKYGYTF
j_call: TRBJ2-7; clone_size: many; v_call: TRBV27; d_call: -; cdr3_nt: TGTGCCAGCACCTCAAGCTCCTACGAGCAGTACTTC; cdr3_aa: CASTSSSYEQYF
j_call: TRBJ2-5; clone_size: many; v_call: TRBV7-9; d_call: TRBD2; cdr3_nt: TGTGCCAGCAGCCTCATGGGGGGGTCGCAAGAGACCCAGTACTTC; cdr3_aa: CASSLMGGSQETQYF
j_call: TRBJ2-2; clone_size: many; v_call: TRBV6-5; d_call: -; cdr3_nt: TGTGCCAGCAGTTCCACCGGGGAGCTGTTTTTT; cdr3_aa: CASSSTGELFF
j_call: TRBJ2-1; clone_size: many; v_call: TRBV7-2; d_call: TRBD1; cdr3_nt: TGTGCCAGCAGCACTAGAGGTGGCAGGGGGATGTTAAGCTCCTACAATGAGCAGTTCTTC; cdr3_aa: CASSTRGGRGMLSSYNEQFF
j_call: TRBJ2-7; clone_size: many; v_call: TRBV7-8; d_call: -; cdr3_nt: TGTGCCTCCGGGAGACAGGGACCTTCCTACGAGCAGTACTTC; cdr3_aa: CASGRQGPSYEQYF
j_call: TRBJ2-1; clone_size: many; v_call: TRBV25-1; d_call: TRBD1; cdr3_nt: TGTGCCAGCAGTCAGGGGGCCTACAATGAGCAGTTCTTC; cdr3_aa: CASSQGAYNEQFF
j_call: TRBJ2-2; clone_size: many; v_call: TRBV12-3/TRBV12-4; d_call: TRBD1; cdr3_nt: TGTGCCAGCACCACAGGGGGACGGCCCGGGGAGCTGTTTTTT; cdr3_aa: CASTTGGRPGELFF
j_call: TRBJ1-2; clone_size: many; v_call: TRBV5-1; d_call: -; cdr3_nt: TGCGCCAGCAGCTTGACTGGAGGGGCGCGAGGCTACACCTTC; cdr3_aa: CASSLTGGARGYTF
j_call: TRBJ2-7; clone_size: many; v_call: TRBV12-3/TRBV12-4; d_call: -; cdr3_nt: TGTGCCAGCAGTCGCGAAGGGGGTATAGCCGAGCAGTACTTC; cdr3_aa: CASSREGGIAEQYF
j_call: TRBJ1-1; clone_size: many; v_call: TRBV2; d_call: -; cdr3_nt: TGTGCCAGCAGTGGTTACCGGCGTCGGACTGAAGCTTTCTTT; cdr3_aa: CASSGYRRRTEAFF
j_call: TRBJ2-3; clone_size: many; v_call: TRBV5-6; d_call: TRBD1; cdr3_nt: TGTGCCAGCAGCCGTCGACAGGGGGCCTTCACAGATACGCAGTATTTT; cdr3_aa: CASSRRQGAFTDTQYF
j_call: TRBJ1-1; clone_size: -; v_call: TRBV15; d_call: -; cdr3_nt: TGTGCCACCAGCGACAGTTGGCCAGCCTCAGCGGACACTGAAGCTTTCTTT; cdr3_aa: CATSDSWPASADTEAFF
j_call: TRBJ2-3; clone_size: -; v_call: TRBV4-3; d_call: -; cdr3_nt: TGCGCCAGCAGCATGACTAGCACAGATACGCAGTATTTT; cdr3_aa: CASSMTSTDTQYF
j_call: TRBJ2-2; clone_size: many; v_call: TRBV4-1; d_call: TRBD2; cdr3_nt: TGCGCCAGCAGCCAACAACTCCGACTAGCCGGCCTGAATTCCGAGGAGCTGTTTTTT; cdr3_aa: CASSQQLRLAGLNSEELFF
j_call: TRBJ2-7; clone_size: -; v_call: TRBV20-1; d_call: TRBD2; cdr3_nt: TGCAGTGCTGGAGATCGAACTAGCGGGGAAACCTACGAGCAGTACTTC; cdr3_aa: CSAGDRTSGETYEQYF
j_call: TRBJ2-4; clone_size: few; v_call: TRBV7-9; d_call: -; cdr3_nt: TGTGCCAGCAGCTTCGACTTGGCCATAGCCAAAAACATTCAGTACTTC; cdr3_aa: CASSFDLAIAKNIQYF
j_call: TRBJ1-2; clone_size: -; v_call: TRBV19; d_call: TRBD1; cdr3_nt: TGTGCCAGTAGTATATCCCCAAATTACAGGGGATCTAACTATGGCTACACCTTC; cdr3_aa: CASSISPNYRGSNYGYTF
j_call: TRBJ1-3; clone_size: many; v_call: TRBV12-3/TRBV12-4; d_call: -; cdr3_nt: TGTGCCAGCAGTTTAGTTAAGGGTAAAGGGAACACCATATATTTT; cdr3_aa: CASSLVKGKGNTIYF
j_call: TRBJ1-1; clone_size: few; v_call: TRBV11-3; d_call: TRBD1; cdr3_nt: TGTGCCAGCAGCTTGACAGGGTGGTTTGATGAAGCTTTCTTT; cdr3_aa: CASSLTGWFDEAFF
j_call: TRBJ2-7; clone_size: many; v_call: TRBV3-1; d_call: TRBD2; cdr3_nt: TGTGCCAGCAGCCTTACCTTAGCGGGAGAATACGAGCAGTACTTC; cdr3_aa: CASSLTLAGEYEQYF
j_call: TRBJ2-1; clone_size: many; v_call: TRBV4-2; d_call: TRBD2; cdr3_nt: TGTGCCAGCAGCCAAGGGTCTAGCGGGGGACTAAATGAGCAGTTCTTC; cdr3_aa: CASSQGSSGGLNEQFF
j_call: TRBJ2-4; clone_size: many; v_call: TRBV14; d_call: -; cdr3_nt: TGTGCCAGCAGTTATACGGGAAACATTCAGTACTTC; cdr3_aa: CASSYTGNIQYF
j_call: TRBJ1-1; clone_size: many; v_call: TRBV28; d_call: -; cdr3_nt: TGTGCCAGCAGTGGGGGCAGCAGCACTGAAGCTTTCTTT; cdr3_aa: CASSGGSSTEAFF
j_call: TRBJ2-6; clone_size: many; v_call: TRBV5-6; d_call: -; cdr3_nt: TGTGCCAGCAGCCCCCCAGGGGTTTTAAATTACTCTGGGGCCAACGTCCTGACTTTC; cdr3_aa: CASSPPGVLNYSGANVLTF
j_call: TRBJ2-7; clone_size: many; v_call: TRBV29-1; d_call: -; cdr3_nt: TGCAGCGTTCCCAAGGGAGGCTTTTCCTACGAGCAGTACTTC; cdr3_aa: CSVPKGGFSYEQYF
j_call: TRBJ2-7; clone_size: many; v_call: TRBV4-2; d_call: -; cdr3_nt: TGTGCCAGCAGCCAATCGGCTTTTACATCCTACGAGCAGTACTTC; cdr3_aa: CASSQSAFTSYEQYF
j_call: TRBJ1-3; clone_size: many; v_call: TRBV4-1; d_call: TRBD1; cdr3_nt: TGCGCCAGCAGCCGGGGGACAGAGGGATCCGGAAACACCATATATTTT; cdr3_aa: CASSRGTEGSGNTIYF
j_call: TRBJ1-1; clone_size: many; v_call: TRBV20-1; d_call: TRBD1; cdr3_nt: TGCAGTGCTAGACGACAGGGGATGTTAGCTTTCTTT; cdr3_aa: CSARRQGMLAFF